This T cell receptor beta chain was sequenced for a study of metastatic and nonmetastatic thyroid tumors. Prior to thyroid surgery, none of the patients had received any treatment. In the study's own analysis: The distant-metastasis classifier for papillary thyroid cancer was built from CDR3 differences across clinicopathological groups. TCRdb re-processed the PCR reads through MiXCR. None of the V and J calls come from the authors' own analysis; TCRdb made them. The sample yields about 43,000 clones, approximately 25% seen once. Study conclusions and caveats: As reported, TCR beta diversity in blood and tumor was significantly higher in malignant thyroid tumors than in benign nodules.

The CDR3 is made up of 17 amino acids. V dropped 3 bases and J dropped 2; count of bases not matched to a gene: 9. Germline CDR1 reads SGHRS; CDR2 reads YFSETQ. To note about this clone: Its antigen is not identified.

The chain employs TRBV5-1 and TRBJ2-1; 9 nucleotides line up with TRBD2. Specimen: tumor tissue. The sequence was obtained from a female donor with papillary thyroid cancer or a benign thyroid nodule (not recorded which). Some clones in this sample may be carry-over from other donors' samples. The CDR3 spells CASSSPRLAVAYNEQFF. The CDR3 region has the DNA TGCGCCAGCAGCTCCCCCCGACTAGCGGTGGCCTACAATGAGCAGTTCTTC.